These 10 T cell receptor beta chains share one sample of origin, sequenced in a study of Graves' ophthalmopathy and Graves' hyperthyroidism (dated by TCRdb to 2016 to 2018). Instrument on record: Illumina HiSeq 2000. TCR beta CDR3 regions were amplified from RNA transcripts for repertoire sequencing. The first round was an RT-PCR using HTBI primers with the Qiagen OneStep RT-PCR kit, and this first round was followed by a second-round multiplex PCR, then size selection and purification. TCRdb reprocessing: public reads trimmed at Q25 with fastp, clones called with MiXCR, in-frame beta chains kept. Each CDR3 protein appears once, grouped with its most common genes and DNA. The sample table records hundreds of thousands of distinct CDR3 sequences; about 21% of these occur just once. Roughly 3% of the sample goes to the ten largest clones. Sequencing was done on a sample of peripheral blood. These receptors were obtained from a woman between 18 and 29 years old with stable Graves' hyperthyroidism. Donor details come from another sample of the same person, matched by shared clones.

The table lists this clonotype with many counts. V gene TRBV11-3 combines with J gene TRBJ2-7; D remains ambiguous. The CDR3 sequence is 12 residues long. Germline V CDR1 and CDR2: SGHNT, YENEEA. V was trimmed by 5 bases and J by 6 bases, leaving 11 bases between them. Here the CDR3 reads CASSLRSGEQYF. Here the CDR3 DNA reads TGTGCCAGCAGCCTCCGATCTGGCGAGCAGTACTTC.

There are many counts of this clonotype. The gene calls are TRBV6-2 or TRBV6-3 and TRBJ1-2, with 8 positions matching TRBD1. CDR3 size: 13 residues. CDR1 and CDR2 from the germline V gene are MNHEY and SVGEGT. Trimming removed 6 bases from V and 5 bases from J; junction bases left unmatched: 5. This CDR3 is CASRGTGEYGYTF. Here the CDR3 DNA reads TGTGCCAGCAGGGGGACAGGAGAATATGGCTACACCTTC.

This clonotype was recorded at least ten times. The V call is TRBV2, the J call TRBJ1-1, with TRBD1 matching 7 bases. CDR3 length equals 14 residues. Germline CDR1 is SNHLY and CDR2 is FYNNEI. Trimming cost V 6 bases and J 1 base; bases outside gene matches: 5. In DNA, the CDR3 is TGTGCCAGCAGAGCCGGACAGGAGAACACTGAAGCTTTCTTT. Protein sequence: CASRAGQENTEAFF. The variable domain in full, completed from reference TRBV2 and TRBJ1-1, reads EPEVTQTPSHQVTQMGQEVILRCVPISNHLYFYWYRQILGQKVEFLVSFYNNEISEKSEIFDDQFSVERPDGSNFTLKIRSTKLEDSAMYFCASRAGQENTEAFFGQGTRLTVV.

This clonotype was picked up many times. The chain combines TRBV10-2 with TRBJ1-5, with no clear D. The germline CDR1 and CDR2 sequences are WSHSY and SAAADI. The CDR3 is made up of 14 amino acids. The ends were cut back, 6 bases at V and 0 bases at J, with 9 bases in the middle. The CDR3 coding sequence is TGCGCCAGCAGCCCCCAGTCTAGCAATCAGCCCCAGCATTTT. Translation: CASSPQSSNQPQHF.

This clonotype was found many times. This chain uses TRBV19 with TRBJ2-6, with 11 bases fitting TRBD1. The J segment lost 2 bases and the V segment lost 3 bases, leaving 0 bases of the junction unmatched. Germline V gene data show CDR1 as LNHDA and CDR2 as SQIVND (reference sequence). The CDR3 covers 16 residues. The CDR3 DNA is TGTGCCAGTAGTATGGGACAGGGGGCTGGGGCCAACGTCCTGACTTTC. It yields the protein CASSMGQGAGANVLTF. The full variable domain, rest sourced from reference TRBV19 and TRBJ2-6, is DGGITQSPKYLFRKEGQNVTLSCEQNLNHDAMYWYRQDPGQGLRLIYYSQIVNDFQKGDIAEGYSVSREKKESFPLTVTSAQKNPTAFYLCASSMGQGAGANVLTFGAGSRLTVL.

The CDR3 DNA is TGTGCCAGCAGCATGCAAATTGCCAGCGGGAGTAACGAGCAGTACTTC. Translating it yields CASSMQIASGSNEQYF. The chain links TRBV11-2 to TRBJ2-7; 8 bases are a match to TRBD2. J lost 5 bases, V lost 5 bases, and 14 bases had no gene match. CDR1 and CDR2 from the germline V gene are SGHAT and FQNNGV. The CDR3 covers 16 residues.

The chain carries TRBV5-1 and TRBJ2-1; 7 bases line up with TRBD1. The CDR3 spans 18 residues. After removal of 2 bases from V and 0 bases from J, the junction contained 11 bases not matched to a gene. CDR1 and CDR2 from the germline V gene are SGHRS and YFSETQ. For the CDR3, the DNA is TGCGCCAGCAGCTTTGACAGGGTGTGGTCAAGCTCCTACAATGAGCAGTTCTTC. This encodes CASSFDRVWSSSYNEQFF.

This clonotype showed up many times. CDR3 in DNA: TGTGCCAGCAGTCCGCGTCAAGAGACCCAGTACTTC. Amino acid sequence: CASSPRQETQYF. The chain couples TRBV6-1 to TRBJ2-5; D gene uncertain. The CDR3 covers 12 residues. In germline, CDR1 is MNHNS, CDR2 SASEGT. The V end lost 5 bases, the J end lost 2 bases, and 6 bases lay between the germline ends.

This clonotype was picked up one time. The chain has TRBV20-1 and TRBJ1-1; 10 bases map to TRBD1. Trimming cost V 8 bases and J 5 bases; bases outside gene matches: 8. The length of the CDR3 is 13 residues. CDR1 is DFQATT, CDR2 SNEGSKA, per germline (reference sequence). CDR3 protein: CSPLTGGFTEAFF. CDR3 bases: TGCAGTCCATTGACAGGGGGCTTTACTGAAGCTTTCTTT.

This clonotype has a handful of counts. The CDR3 spells CASSLGRGPNTGELFF. The CDR3 DNA sequence: TGCGCCAGCAGCTTGGGTAGGGGCCCGAACACCGGGGAGCTGTTTTTT. The genes are TRBV5-1 and TRBJ2-2; tentatively, D is TRBD1 (5 bases). This CDR3 is 16 amino acids long. Germline assignment: CDR1 SGHRS and CDR2 YFSETQ. V was shortened by 0 bases and J by 0 bases, with 9 bases between the two germline ends.